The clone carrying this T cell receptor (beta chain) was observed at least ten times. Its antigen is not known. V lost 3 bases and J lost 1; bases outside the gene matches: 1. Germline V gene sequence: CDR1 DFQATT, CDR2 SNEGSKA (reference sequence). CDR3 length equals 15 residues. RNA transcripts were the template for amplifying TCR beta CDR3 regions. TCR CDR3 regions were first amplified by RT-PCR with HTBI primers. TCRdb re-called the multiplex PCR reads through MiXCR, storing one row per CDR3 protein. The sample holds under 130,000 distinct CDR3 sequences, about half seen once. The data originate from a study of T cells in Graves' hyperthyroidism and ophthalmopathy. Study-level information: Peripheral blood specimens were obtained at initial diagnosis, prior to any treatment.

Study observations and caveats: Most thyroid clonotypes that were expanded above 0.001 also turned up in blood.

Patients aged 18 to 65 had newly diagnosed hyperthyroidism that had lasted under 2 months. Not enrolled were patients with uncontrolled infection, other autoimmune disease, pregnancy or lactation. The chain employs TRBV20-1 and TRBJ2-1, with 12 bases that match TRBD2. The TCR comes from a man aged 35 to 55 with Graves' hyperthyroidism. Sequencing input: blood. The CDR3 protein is CSARGTSGSYNEQFF. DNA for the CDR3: TGCAGTGCTAGGGGGACTAGCGGGTCCTACAATGAGCAGTTCTTC.